This T cell receptor beta chain was recorded in a study of blood T cell repertoires in COVID-19. Study-wide context: The United States, Italy and Spain supplied acute and convalescent COVID-19 samples. PBMCs, B-cell-depleted T cells, or T cells provided the cDNA or gDNA that made up the material.

The method was immunoSEQ multiplex PCR; TCRdb's version includes in-frame clones alone and lacks a portion of them. The table has 150,000 to 200,000 clones, around four fifths seen once; the top ten hold under 3.5%. Trimming shortened V by 0 bases and J by 10 bases, and 13 bases separated the two germline ends. The germline gives CDR1 LNHDA, CDR2 SQIVND (reference sequence). The CDR3 covers 14 residues. The source of this sequence is a woman older than 75 with active or convalescent COVID-19. The sequenced sample consisted of peripheral blood. This rearrangement joins TRBV19 to TRBJ2-1, with D maybe TRBD2 (6 bases). DNA of the CDR3: TGTGCCAGTAGTATAGAGCCAGGGCGGGAAGAGCAGTTCTTC. It codes for CASSIEPGREEQFF.